This TCR beta chain was identified in a study of Ad26.COV2.S vaccination and SARS-CoV-2 variants. The study, taken as a whole, reports: Possible underestimation of total T cell responses by the TCR breadth and depth analyses was noted.

A word on this clone: Antigen: not known.

Measured with immunoSEQ multiplex PCR; TCRdb has only the in-frame clones, and not every one. The data hold about 680,000 clones, with roughly 90% observed a single time. The CDR3 covers 15 residues. Trimming took 3 bases from V and 2 from J, leaving 13 bases between them. CDR1 SGHAT and CDR2 FQNNGV come from the germline V gene. Treatment specified: some 20 received Ad26.COV2.S at low or high dose, single or two shots; 5 received placebo; per-sample allocation not given. Sampling took place 63 days after the first vaccine or placebo injection. Vaccination employed an Ad26 vector expressing the Wuhan-strain SARS-CoV-2 spike.

This receptor was identified in a person between 18 and 59 years old who received the Ad26.COV2.S COVID-19 vaccine or a placebo. The chain carries TRBV11-2 and TRBJ2-5; perhaps D is TRBD1 or TRBD2 (6 bases each). The sequences come from peripheral blood, collected in a trial of Ad26.COV2.S vaccine versus placebo. In DNA form, the CDR3 reads TGTGCCAGCAGCTTGGGGGCGGGGCTGCAAGAGACCCAGTACTTC. Translation: CASSLGAGLQETQYF. Variable domain in full (rest from reference TRBV11-2 and TRBJ2-5): EAGVAQSPRYKIIEKRQSVAFWCNPISGHATLYWYQQILGQGPKLLIQFQNNGVVDDSQLPKDRFSAERLKGVDSTLKIQPAKLEDSAVYLCASSLGAGLQETQYFGPGTRLLVL.